This T cell receptor beta chain was captured by sequencing in a study of blood T cell repertoires in COVID-19. Study-wide context: PBMCs, B-cell-depleted T cells, or T cells provided the cDNA or gDNA that made up the material.

This CDR3 is 12 amino acids long. V was shortened by 4 bases and J by 3 bases, with 3 bases between the two germline ends. Germline V gives CDR1 SGHTA, CDR2 FQGTGA. Authors' processing steps: Amplified reference gene primers provided the basis for estimating nucleated cell counts. Sequenced by immunoSEQ multiplex PCR; TCRdb stores in-frame clones only, minus some. Clone size and V and J calls were adopted from that table, with D and trimming inferred from the DNA. The sample comprises under 150,000 clones, 79% of which are singletons, and about 3.6% rests with the top ten. The sample consisted of peripheral blood. This chain connects TRBV7-3 to TRBJ2-2; D gene unclear. This TCR came from a man aged 55 to 70 with acute or convalescent COVID-19. CDR3 residues: CASSSYTGELFF. CDR3 DNA sequence: TGTGCCAGCAGCTCTTACACCGGGGAGCTGTTTTTT.